This T cell receptor beta chain derives from a study of T cell responses to AZD1222 COVID-19 vaccine (dated by TCRdb to about 2021). The study in broad terms: TCR sequencing covered 230 to 250 trial participants: around 210 given two doses of AZD1222 and some 25 given two doses of MenACWY control vaccine. Trial participants were enrolled by age into 18-55, 56-69 and 70-plus year subgroups, with roughly 160, 29 and 62 TCR-sequenced participants respectively.

CDR1 and CDR2, per the germline V gene, are KGHDR and SFDVKD. The CDR3, from cysteine to phenylalanine, totals 13 residues. The retained sequence is limited to the CDR3, 39 bases, with the frame set at the first base. V is cut by 2 bases and J by 11 bases, and the space between the germline ends is 14 bases. On this clone itself: Which antigen it targets is not known. No quality values exist for individual bases; no much larger clone is one base distant.

The sample's time point, from its label and the paper: about 28 days (+/-7) after the second vaccine dose. Because spike-specific TCR depth and breadth did not differ between the two schedules, AZD1222 recipients who got a second dose at roughly 4 weeks were pooled with those who got a second dose at roughly 12 weeks. The vaccinee samples were drawn from two UK trials, COV001 and COV002, one of which was a single-blind randomized controlled phase 2/3 trial testing AZD1222 (ChAdOx1 nCoV-19) in healthy adults. For TCRbeta chain sequencing, PBMC samples from trial participants were taken at day 0 and at day 28 after the second dose. Results and caveats for the whole study, not just this receptor: Nearly half of unique spike-specific TCRs reportedly recognized epitopes outside regions mutated in the B.1.351 and B.1.1.7 variants. Only 5 to 7 AZD1222 recipients were SARS-CoV-2 seropositive at baseline, limiting conclusions about previously exposed vaccinees. Most participants were white British and females outnumbered males, and the authors suggested that clonal diversity may have been underestimated. The 56-69-year group was small, and its depth increase did not reach significance, likely because of low power. Spike-specific TCR breadth and depth rose significantly after two AZD1222 doses compared with day 0 and with MenACWY recipients. No day 14 peak-response samples were available, so repertoires were characterized only after the peak T cell response. The whole spike protein was spanned by vaccine-associated CD4 TCRs, and dominant responses were seen in regions 160-218 and 743-854.

The CDR3 regions of human TCRbeta chains were subjected to immunosequencing. Per the authors' processing: Repertoire TCRs were checked for matches against a reference library of SARS-CoV-2-specific TCRs that had been generated using the MIRA antigen-specificity platform. Breadth was defined as the fraction of unique TCRs that were SARS-CoV-2-associated, and depth was defined as the fraction of total T cells that were SARS-CoV-2-associated. Using the MIRA data, each spike-specific TCR was mapped to the spike region that the TCR reacts to and placed in a CD4 or CD8 class. Log10-transformed breadth and depth values were compared by one-way ANOVA with Sidak's multiple comparisons tests. The source is immuneACCESS, and TCRdb retained only in-frame sequences with V and J called. Part of the clones is not carried over; for the studies checked, unresolved V genes explain less than half of this, and the remainder is unexplained. For V, J and clone size, that table is used; D and trimming come from the DNA. The sample data list 77,000 or so clones, and roughly 91% of these were observed just once. The ten largest make up about 17% of the sample.

The receptor was derived from an adult who received the AZD1222 COVID-19 vaccine. The chain joins TRBV24-1 to TRBJ1-1; the best D guess is TRBD1, with 5 bases matching. Here the sequenced sample was peripheral blood, taken 28 days after the second AZD1222 dose. The CDR3 amino acid sequence is: CATSDSFGGAAFF. The bases are TGTGCCACCAGTGATTCCTTTGGCGGGGCGGCTTTCTTT.